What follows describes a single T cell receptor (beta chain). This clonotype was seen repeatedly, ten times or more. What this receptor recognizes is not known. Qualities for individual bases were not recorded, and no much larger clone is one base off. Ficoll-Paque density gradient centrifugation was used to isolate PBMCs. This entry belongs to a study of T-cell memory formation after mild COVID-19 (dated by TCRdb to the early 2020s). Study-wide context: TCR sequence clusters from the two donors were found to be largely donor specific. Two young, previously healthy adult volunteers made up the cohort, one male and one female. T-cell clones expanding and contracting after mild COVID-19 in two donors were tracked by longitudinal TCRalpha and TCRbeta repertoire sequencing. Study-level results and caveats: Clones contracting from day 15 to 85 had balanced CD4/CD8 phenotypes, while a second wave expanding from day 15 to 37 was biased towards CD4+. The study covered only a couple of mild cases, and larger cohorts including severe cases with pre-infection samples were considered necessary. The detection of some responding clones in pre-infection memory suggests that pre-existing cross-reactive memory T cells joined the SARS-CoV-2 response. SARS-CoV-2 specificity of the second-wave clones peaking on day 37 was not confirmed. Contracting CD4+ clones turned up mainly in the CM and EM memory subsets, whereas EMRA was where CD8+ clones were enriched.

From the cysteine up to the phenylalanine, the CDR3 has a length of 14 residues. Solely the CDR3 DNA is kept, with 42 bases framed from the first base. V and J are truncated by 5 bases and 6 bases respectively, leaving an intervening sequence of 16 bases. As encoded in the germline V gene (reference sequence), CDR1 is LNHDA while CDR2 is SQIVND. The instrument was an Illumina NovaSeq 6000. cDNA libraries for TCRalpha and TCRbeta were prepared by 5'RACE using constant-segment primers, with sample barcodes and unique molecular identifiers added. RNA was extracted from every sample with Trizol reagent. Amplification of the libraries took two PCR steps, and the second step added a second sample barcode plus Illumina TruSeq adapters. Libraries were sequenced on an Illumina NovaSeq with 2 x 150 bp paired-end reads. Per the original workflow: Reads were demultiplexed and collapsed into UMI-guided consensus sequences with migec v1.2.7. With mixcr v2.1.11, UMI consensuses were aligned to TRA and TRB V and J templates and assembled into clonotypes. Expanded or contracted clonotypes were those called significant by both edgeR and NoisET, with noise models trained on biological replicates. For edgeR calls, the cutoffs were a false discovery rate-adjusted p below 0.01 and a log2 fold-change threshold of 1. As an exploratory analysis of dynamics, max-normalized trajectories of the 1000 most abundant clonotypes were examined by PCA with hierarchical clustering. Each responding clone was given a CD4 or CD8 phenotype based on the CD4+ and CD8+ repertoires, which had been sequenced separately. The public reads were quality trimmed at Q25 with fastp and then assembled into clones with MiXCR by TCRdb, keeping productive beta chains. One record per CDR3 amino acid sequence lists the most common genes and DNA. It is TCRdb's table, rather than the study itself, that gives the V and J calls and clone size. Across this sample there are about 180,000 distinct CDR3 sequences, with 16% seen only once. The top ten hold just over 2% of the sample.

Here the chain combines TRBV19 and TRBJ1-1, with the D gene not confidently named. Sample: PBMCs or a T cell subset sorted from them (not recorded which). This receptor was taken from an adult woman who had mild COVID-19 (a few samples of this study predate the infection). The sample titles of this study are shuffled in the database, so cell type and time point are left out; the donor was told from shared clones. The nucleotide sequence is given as TGTGCCAGTAGTTCGGGGTTTACGAGGGCTGAAGCTTTCTTT. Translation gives CASSSGFTRAEAFF.